A single sample is the source of the 14 T cell receptor beta chains below, sequenced in a study of shared clonotypes between healthy human individuals. Clones were read by immunoSEQ multiplex PCR, and TCRdb kept only the in-frame ones, dropping some. The profile shows about 2,500,000 clones, approximately 92% of them singletons. Sample: naive CD4+ T cells sorted from blood. Documented subset: CD45RA+ positively selected. Every receptor here comes from a young man in good health.

This clone was observed once. This sequence joins TRBV7-9 and TRBJ2-7; unclear D gene. Germline values: CDR1 SEHNR, CDR2 FQNEAQ (reference sequence). V gave up 2 bases and J gave up 2 bases, with 4 bases separating them. The CDR3 covers 12 residues. CDR3: CASSLSTYEQYF. CDR3 nucleotide sequence: TGTGCCAGCAGCTTATCCACCTACGAGCAGTACTTC.

This rearrangement joins TRBV11-2 to TRBJ1-1; D is unclear. CDR3 length: 15 amino acids. CDR1 and CDR2 (germline): SGHAT, FQNNGV. The V end was cut by 3 bases, the J end by 1 base, with 12 bases between. This chain's CDR3 is CASSFSVSANTEAFF. CDR3 nucleotide sequence: TGTGCCAGCAGCTTCTCCGTCTCGGCGAACACTGAAGCTTTCTTT.

The chain joins TRBV28 to TRBJ1-6, with D unresolved. The germline gives CDR1 MDHEN, CDR2 SYDVKM. V was cut by 6 bases and J by 10 bases, with 13 bases left in between. This CDR3 has 13 amino acids. The chain's CDR3 is CASRGVGSSPLHF. Written as DNA, the CDR3 is TGTGCCAGCAGGGGAGTGGGGTCCTCACCCCTCCACTTT.

The chain has TRBV18 and TRBJ2-3, with D possibly TRBD2 on 5 matching bases. Deletions cut 0 bases from V and 7 bases from J, with 8 bases between. From germline, CDR1 is KGHSH and CDR2 LQKENI. This CDR3 has 13 amino acids. CDR3: CASSPPGMNTQYF. The CDR3 DNA is TGTGCCAGCTCACCACCCGGGATGAATACGCAGTATTTT.

This chain joins TRBV30 and TRBJ2-1, with 12 bases aligning to TRBD1. Germline values: CDR1 GTSNPN, CDR2 SVGIG (reference sequence). The CDR3 runs to 16 residues. The J segment lost 10 bases and the V segment lost 0 bases, leaving 10 bases of the junction unmatched. The CDR3 nucleotides are TGTGCCTGGAGTGTAATCTCGGGACAGGGGGCACGCGAGCAGTTCTTC. This gives the protein CAWSVISGQGAREQFF.

The chain links TRBV21-1 to TRBJ1-1. TRBV21-1 represents a pseudogene. This CDR3 is built from 16 residues. CDR3 amino acids: CASSPGGEPWNTEAFF. DNA of the CDR3: TGTGCCAGCAGCCCAGGAGGGGAACCCTGGAACACTGAAGCTTTCTTT.

The chain joins TRBV13 to TRBJ1-6; D not resolved. Deletions cut 0 bases from V and 6 bases from J, with 9 bases between. Per the germline V gene, CDR1 is PRHDT and CDR2 is FYEKMQ (reference sequence). The CDR3 length is 15 residues. CDR3 DNA: TGTGCCAGCAGCTTAGGTACGCAGAGTAATTCACCCCTCCACTTT. It encodes CASSLGTQSNSPLHF.

V gene TRBV5-5 combines with J gene TRBJ1-1; 9 bases map to TRBD1. Germline CDR1 reads SGHKS; CDR2 reads YYEKEE (reference sequence). CDR3 length: 17 residues. J was trimmed by 5 bases and V by 1 base; bases with no gene match: 12. The CDR3 loop reads CASSLRQGELGETEAFF. CDR3 coding DNA: TGTGCCAGCAGCTTGCGACAGGGGGAGCTCGGAGAAACTGAAGCTTTCTTT. Using reference TRBV5-5 and TRBJ1-1 for the parts outside the CDR3, the full variable domain is DAGVTQSPTHLIKTRGQQVTLRCSPISGHKSVSWYQQVLGQGPQFIFQYYEKEERGRGNFPDRFSARQFPNYSSELNVNALLLGDSALYLCASSLRQGELGETEAFFGQGTRLTVV.

J is TRBJ1-4 and V is TRBV10-3; D may be TRBD1 (5 bases). Germline CDR1 and CDR2: ENHRY and SYGVKD. V dropped 3 bases and J dropped 5 bases, with 7 bases sitting between them. The CDR3 extends over 13 amino acids. The CDR3 sequence: CAISEQVNEKLFF. The CDR3 coding sequence is TGTGCCATCAGTGAACAGGTGAATGAAAAACTGTTTTTT.

For this clone: Sequence at one end of the junction differs from germline and may be a read error. The rearrangement links TRBV10-3 to TRBJ2-3; 7 bases map to TRBD1. Germline loops: CDR1 ENHRY, CDR2 SYGVKD. The CDR3 spans 13 residues. The CDR3 DNA is TGTGCCTTCAGACGGGACAGAGTAGATACGCAGTATTTT. Translated, it gives CAFRRDRVDTQYF.

As regards this clone: One base away lies a much larger clone, so this may be a sequencing read error. The rearrangement links TRBV25-1 to TRBJ2-7; D is undetermined. Per germline, CDR1 MGHDK and CDR2 SYGVNS. With 2 bases removed from V and 3 bases from J, the gap between germline ends came to 2 bases. The CDR3 covers 11 residues. CDR3 protein: CASSEVYEQYF. DNA for the CDR3: TGTGCCAGCAGTGAAGTCTACGAGCAGTACTTC.

The chain joins TRBV6-6 to TRBJ2-4; 10 bases are shared with TRBD2. The CDR3 has 15 residues. V gave up 3 bases and J gave up 8 bases; unmatched junction bases: 7. Germline V gives CDR1 MNHNY, CDR2 SVGAGI (reference sequence). The CDR3, as DNA: TGTGCCAGCAGTTATGCTAGCGGGAGTGTTGACATTCAGTACTTC. It translates to CASSYASGSVDIQYF.

Comment on this clone: Different DNA sequences within this sample yield the same CDR3. The chain couples TRBV6-6 to TRBJ2-7, with D hard to call. In germline, CDR1 is MNHNY, CDR2 SVGAGI (reference sequence). V was clipped by 4 bases and J by 4 bases, with 8 bases between them. This CDR3 is 12 amino acids long. The CDR3 nucleotides are TGTGCCAGCAGTTTCTCTGGGTACGAGCAGTACTTC. Its protein product is CASSFSGYEQYF.

The chain combines TRBV5-1 with TRBJ2-5, with D possibly TRBD1 on 5 matching bases. This CDR3 is 14 amino acids long. V lost 0 bases and J lost 5, with 11 bases in between. The germline CDR1 and CDR2 sequences are SGHRS and YFSETQ. CDR3 amino acids: CASSLVGQKETQYF. The CDR3 DNA sequence: TGCGCCAGCAGCTTGGTAGGACAAAAGGAGACCCAGTACTTC.